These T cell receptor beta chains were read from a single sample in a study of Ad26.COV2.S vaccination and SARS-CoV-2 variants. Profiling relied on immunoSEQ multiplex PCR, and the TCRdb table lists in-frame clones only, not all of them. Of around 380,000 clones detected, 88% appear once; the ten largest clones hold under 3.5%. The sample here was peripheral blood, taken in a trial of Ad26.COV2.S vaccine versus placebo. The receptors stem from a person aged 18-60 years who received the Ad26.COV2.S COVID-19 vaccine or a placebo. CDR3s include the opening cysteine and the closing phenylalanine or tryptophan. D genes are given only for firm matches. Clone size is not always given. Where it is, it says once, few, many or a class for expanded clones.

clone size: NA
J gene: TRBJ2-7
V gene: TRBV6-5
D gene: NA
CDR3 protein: CASSWSQGSEQYF
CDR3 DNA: TGTGCCAGCAGTTGGTCCCAGGGAAGCGAGCAGTACTTC

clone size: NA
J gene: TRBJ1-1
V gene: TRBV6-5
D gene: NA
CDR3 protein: CASSEGLRGTEAFF
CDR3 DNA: TGTGCCAGCAGCGAGGGGCTACGGGGGACTGAAGCTTTCTTT

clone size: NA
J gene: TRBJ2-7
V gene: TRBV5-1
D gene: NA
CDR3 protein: CASRGQVLSYEQYF
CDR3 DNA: TGCGCCAGCAGAGGTCAGGTGCTTTCCTACGAGCAGTACTTC

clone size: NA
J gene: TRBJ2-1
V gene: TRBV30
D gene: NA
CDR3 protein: CAWSPGGALAGVVEQFF
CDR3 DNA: TGTGCCTGGAGTCCAGGGGGCGCCTTAGCGGGGGTAGTTGAGCAGTTCTTC

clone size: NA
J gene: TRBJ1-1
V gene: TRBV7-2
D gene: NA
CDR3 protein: CASSLVGRVTEAFF
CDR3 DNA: TGTGCCAGCAGCTTAGTTGGGAGGGTTACTGAAGCTTTCTTT

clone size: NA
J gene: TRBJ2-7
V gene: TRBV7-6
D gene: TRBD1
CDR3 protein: CASSAGQGGYEQYF
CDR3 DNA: TGTGCCAGCAGCGCGGGACAGGGGGGCTACGAGCAGTACTTC

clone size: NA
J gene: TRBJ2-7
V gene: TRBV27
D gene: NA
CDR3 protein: CASSPGTLGDEQYF
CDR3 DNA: TGTGCCAGCAGTCCAGGGACACTGGGGGACGAGCAGTACTTC

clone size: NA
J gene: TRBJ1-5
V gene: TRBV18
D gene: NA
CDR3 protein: CASSRLQGEGQPQHF
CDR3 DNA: TGTGCCAGCTCAAGATTACAGGGTGAGGGTCAGCCCCAGCATTTT

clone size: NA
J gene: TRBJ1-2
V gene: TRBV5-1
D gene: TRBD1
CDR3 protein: CASRVYGTGENYGYTF
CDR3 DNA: TGCGCCAGCAGAGTATACGGGACAGGAGAAAACTATGGCTACACCTTC

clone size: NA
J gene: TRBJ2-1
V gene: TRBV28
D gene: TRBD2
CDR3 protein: CASSIGEGYYNEQFF
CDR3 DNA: TGTGCCAGCAGTATAGGGGAGGGGTACTACAATGAGCAGTTCTTC

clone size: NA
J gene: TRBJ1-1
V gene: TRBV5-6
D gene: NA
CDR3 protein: CASSPSRVMGTEAFF
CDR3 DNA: TGTGCCAGCAGCCCCAGTCGGGTTATGGGCACTGAAGCTTTCTTT

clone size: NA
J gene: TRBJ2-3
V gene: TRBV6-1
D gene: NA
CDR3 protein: CASSESFGGVRSTQYF
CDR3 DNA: TGTGCCAGCAGTGAATCTTTTGGCGGGGTAAGGAGTACGCAGTATTTT

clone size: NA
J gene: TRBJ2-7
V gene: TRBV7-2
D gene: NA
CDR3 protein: CASSPPNGYEQYF
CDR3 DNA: TGTGCCAGCAGCCCACCAAACGGCTACGAGCAGTACTTC

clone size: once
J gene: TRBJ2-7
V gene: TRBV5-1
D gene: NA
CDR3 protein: CASSLGLENEQYF
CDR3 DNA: TGCGCCAGCAGCTTGGGTCTCGAGAATGAGCAGTACTTC

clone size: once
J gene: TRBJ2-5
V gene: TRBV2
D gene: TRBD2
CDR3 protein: CASRSLGASGETQYF
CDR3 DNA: TGTGCCAGCAGGAGCCTCGGGGCTAGCGGAGAGACCCAGTACTTC

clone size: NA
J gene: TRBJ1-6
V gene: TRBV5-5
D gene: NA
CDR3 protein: CASSLVRQQNSPLHF
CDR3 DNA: TGTGCCAGCAGCTTGGTCAGACAGCAGAATTCACCCCTCCACTTT

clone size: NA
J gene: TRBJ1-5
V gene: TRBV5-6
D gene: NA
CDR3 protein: CASSLRGRINQPQHF
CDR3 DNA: TGTGCCAGCAGCTTGAGGGGACGGATCAATCAGCCCCAGCATTTT

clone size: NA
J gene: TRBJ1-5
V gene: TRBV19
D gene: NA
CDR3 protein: CASSILTGSNQPQHF
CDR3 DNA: TGTGCCAGTAGTATTTTAACAGGGAGCAATCAGCCCCAGCATTTT

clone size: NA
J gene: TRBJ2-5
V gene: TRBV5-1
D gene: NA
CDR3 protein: CASSFAETQYF
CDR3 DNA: TGCGCCAGCAGCTTCGCAGAGACCCAGTACTTC

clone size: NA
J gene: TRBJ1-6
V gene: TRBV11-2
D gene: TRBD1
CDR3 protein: CASSLGGTGPYSYNSPLHF
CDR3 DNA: TGTGCCAGCAGCTTAGGCGGGACAGGGCCCTACTCCTATAATTCACCCCTCCACTTT

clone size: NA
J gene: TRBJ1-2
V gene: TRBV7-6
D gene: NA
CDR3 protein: CASSHYRPGYTF
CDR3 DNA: TGTGCCAGCAGCCATTACCGGCCCGGCTACACCTTC

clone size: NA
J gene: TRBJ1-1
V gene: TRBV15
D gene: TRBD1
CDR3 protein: CATSRDGHLRGQGPNTEAFF
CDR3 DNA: TGTGCCACCAGCAGAGACGGGCATCTTCGAGGACAGGGTCCGAACACTGAAGCTTTCTTT

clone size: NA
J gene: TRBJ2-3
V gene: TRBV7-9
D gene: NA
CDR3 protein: CASSLLAGETDTQYF
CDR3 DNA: TGTGCCAGCAGCTTGCTGGCAGGGGAAACAGATACGCAGTATTTT

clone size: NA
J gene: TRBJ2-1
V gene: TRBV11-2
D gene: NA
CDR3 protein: CASSTGARNEQFF
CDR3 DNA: TGTGCCAGCAGCACCGGGGCTCGTAATGAGCAGTTCTTC

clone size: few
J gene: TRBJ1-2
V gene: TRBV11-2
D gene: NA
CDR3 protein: CASSLVDYGYTF
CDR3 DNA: TGTGCCAGCAGCTTAGTTGACTATGGCTACACCTTC

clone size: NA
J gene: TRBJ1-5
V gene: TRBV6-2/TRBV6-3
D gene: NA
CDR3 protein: CASSYRGNSNQPQHF
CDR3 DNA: TGTGCCAGCAGTTACCGGGGGAATAGCAATCAGCCCCAGCATTTT

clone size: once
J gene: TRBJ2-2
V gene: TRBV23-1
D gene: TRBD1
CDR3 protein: CASPQGQGDTGELFF
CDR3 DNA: TGCGCCAGCCCCCAAGGACAGGGGGACACCGGGGAGCTGTTTTTT

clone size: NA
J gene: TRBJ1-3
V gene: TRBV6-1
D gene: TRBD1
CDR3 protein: CASSELATSDGTGDF
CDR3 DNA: TGTGCCAGCAGTGAACTAGCAACTTCCGACGGGACAGGGGATTTT

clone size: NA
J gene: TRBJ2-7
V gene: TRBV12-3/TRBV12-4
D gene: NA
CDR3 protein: CASSLGPAGQYF
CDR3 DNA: TGTGCCAGCAGTTTAGGACCGGCAGGGCAGTACTTC

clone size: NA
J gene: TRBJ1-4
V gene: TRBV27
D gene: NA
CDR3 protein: CASSRGWANEKLFF
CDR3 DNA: TGTGCCAGCAGCCGAGGGTGGGCTAATGAAAAACTGTTTTTT

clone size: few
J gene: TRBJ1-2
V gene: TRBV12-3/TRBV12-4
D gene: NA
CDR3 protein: CASSTINYGYTF
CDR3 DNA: TGTGCCAGCAGTACCATCAACTATGGCTACACCTTC

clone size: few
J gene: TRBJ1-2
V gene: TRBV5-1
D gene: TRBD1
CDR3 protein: CASSSDREEGGYTF
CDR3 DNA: TGCGCCAGCAGCTCGGACAGGGAGGAGGGTGGCTACACCTTC

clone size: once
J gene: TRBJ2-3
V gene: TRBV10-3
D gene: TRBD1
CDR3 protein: CAIRDTGGSDTQYF
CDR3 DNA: TGTGCCATCAGGGATACAGGGGGTTCAGATACGCAGTATTTT

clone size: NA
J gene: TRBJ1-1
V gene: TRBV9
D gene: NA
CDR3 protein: CASSAQVGEAFF
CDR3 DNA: TGTGCCAGCAGCGCCCAGGTGGGCGAAGCTTTCTTT